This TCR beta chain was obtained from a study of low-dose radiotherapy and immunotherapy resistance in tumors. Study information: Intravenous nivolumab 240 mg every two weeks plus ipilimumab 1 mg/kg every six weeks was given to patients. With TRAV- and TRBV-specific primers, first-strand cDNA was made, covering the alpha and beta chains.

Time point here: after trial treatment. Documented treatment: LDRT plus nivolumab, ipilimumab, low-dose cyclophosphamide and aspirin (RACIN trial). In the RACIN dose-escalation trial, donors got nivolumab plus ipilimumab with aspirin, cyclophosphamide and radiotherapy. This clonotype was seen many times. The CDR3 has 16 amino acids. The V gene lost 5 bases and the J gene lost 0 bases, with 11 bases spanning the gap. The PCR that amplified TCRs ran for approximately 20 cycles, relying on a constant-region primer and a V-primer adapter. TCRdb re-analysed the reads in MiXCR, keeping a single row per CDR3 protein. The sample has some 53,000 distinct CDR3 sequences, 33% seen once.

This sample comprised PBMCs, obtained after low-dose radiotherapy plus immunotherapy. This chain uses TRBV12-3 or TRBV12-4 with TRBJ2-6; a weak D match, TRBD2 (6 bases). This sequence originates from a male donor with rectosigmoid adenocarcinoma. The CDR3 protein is CASSREFPSGANVLTF. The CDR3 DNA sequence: TGTGCCAGCAGTCGGGAGTTCCCCTCTGGGGCCAACGTCCTGACTTTC.